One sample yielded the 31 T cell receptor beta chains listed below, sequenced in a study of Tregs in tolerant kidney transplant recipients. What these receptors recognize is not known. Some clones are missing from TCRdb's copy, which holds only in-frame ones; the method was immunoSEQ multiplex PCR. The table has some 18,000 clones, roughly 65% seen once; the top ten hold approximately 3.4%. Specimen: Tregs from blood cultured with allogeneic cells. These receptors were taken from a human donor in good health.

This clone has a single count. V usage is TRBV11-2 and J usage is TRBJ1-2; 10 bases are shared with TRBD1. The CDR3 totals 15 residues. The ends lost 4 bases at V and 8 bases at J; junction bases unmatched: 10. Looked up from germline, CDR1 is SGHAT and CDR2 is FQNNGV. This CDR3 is CASSWAGTGAWGYTF. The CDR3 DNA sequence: TGTGCCAGCAGCTGGGCCGGGACAGGGGCGTGGGGCTACACCTTC.

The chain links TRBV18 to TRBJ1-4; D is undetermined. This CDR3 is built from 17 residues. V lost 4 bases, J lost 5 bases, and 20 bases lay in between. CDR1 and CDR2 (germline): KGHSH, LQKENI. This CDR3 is CASSRRFGSVVNEKLFF. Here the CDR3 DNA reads TGTGCCAGCTCACGCCGCTTTGGTTCAGTCGTGAATGAAAAACTGTTTTTT.

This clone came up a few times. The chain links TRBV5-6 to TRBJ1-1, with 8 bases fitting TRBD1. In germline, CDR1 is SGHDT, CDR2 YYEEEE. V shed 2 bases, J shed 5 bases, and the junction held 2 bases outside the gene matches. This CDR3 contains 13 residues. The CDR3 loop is CASSFTGGTEAFF. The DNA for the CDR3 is TGTGCCAGCAGCTTTACAGGGGGTACTGAAGCTTTCTTT.

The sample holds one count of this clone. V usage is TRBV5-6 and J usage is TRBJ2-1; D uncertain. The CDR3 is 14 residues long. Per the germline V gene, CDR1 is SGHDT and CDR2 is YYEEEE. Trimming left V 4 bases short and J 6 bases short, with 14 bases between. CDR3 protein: CASSPTGVPNEQFF. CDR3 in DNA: TGTGCCAGCAGCCCGACGGGCGTGCCCAATGAGCAGTTCTTC.

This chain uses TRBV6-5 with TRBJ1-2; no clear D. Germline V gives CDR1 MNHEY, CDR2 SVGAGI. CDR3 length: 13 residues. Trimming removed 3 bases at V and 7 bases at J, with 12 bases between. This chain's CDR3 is CASSYSGEGGYTF. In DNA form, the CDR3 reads TGTGCCAGCAGTTATTCCGGGGAAGGTGGCTACACCTTC.

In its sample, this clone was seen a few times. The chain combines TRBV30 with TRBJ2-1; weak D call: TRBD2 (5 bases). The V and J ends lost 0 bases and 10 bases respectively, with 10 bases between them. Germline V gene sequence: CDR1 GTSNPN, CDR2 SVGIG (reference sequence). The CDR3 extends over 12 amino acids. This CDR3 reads CAWSVLQREQFF. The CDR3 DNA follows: TGTGCCTGGAGTGTACTACAGCGGGAGCAGTTCTTC.

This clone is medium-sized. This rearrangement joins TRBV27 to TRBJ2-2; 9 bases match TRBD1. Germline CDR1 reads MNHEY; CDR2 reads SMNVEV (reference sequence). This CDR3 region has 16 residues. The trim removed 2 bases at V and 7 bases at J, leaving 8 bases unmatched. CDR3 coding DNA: TGTGCCAGCAGTTTAGTCGGGACAGGGAGTTTCGGGGAGCTGTTTTTT. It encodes CASSLVGTGSFGELFF.

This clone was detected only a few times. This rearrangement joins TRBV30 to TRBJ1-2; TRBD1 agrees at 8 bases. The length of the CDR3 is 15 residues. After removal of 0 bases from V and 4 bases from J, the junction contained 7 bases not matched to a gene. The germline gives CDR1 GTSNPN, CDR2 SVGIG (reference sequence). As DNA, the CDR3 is TGTGCCTGGAGTGTAAACAGGGGGGGTTTCTATGGCTACACCTTC. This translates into CAWSVNRGGFYGYTF.

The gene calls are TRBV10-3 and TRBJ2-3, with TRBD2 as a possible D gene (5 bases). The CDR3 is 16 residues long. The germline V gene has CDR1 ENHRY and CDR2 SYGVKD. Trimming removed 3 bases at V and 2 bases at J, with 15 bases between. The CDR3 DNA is TGTGCCATCAGTGATCGCCAGCGGATGAACACAGATACGCAGTATTTT. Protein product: CAISDRQRMNTDTQYF.

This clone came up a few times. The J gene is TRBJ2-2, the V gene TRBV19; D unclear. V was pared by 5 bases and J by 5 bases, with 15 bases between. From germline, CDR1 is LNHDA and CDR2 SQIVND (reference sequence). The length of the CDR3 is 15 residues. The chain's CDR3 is CASSPRLVFTGELFF. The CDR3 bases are TGTGCCAGTAGTCCCCGGTTAGTATTTACCGGGGAGCTGTTTTTT.

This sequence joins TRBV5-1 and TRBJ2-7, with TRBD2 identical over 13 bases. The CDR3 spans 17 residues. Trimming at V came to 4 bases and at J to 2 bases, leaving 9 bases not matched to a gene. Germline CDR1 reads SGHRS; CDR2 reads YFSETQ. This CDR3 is CASSLSPTSGRAYEQYF. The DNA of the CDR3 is TGCGCCAGCAGCCTAAGCCCTACTAGCGGGAGGGCCTACGAGCAGTACTTC. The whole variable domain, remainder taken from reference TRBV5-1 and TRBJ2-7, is KAGVTQTPRYLIKTRGQQVTLSCSPISGHRSVSWYQQTPGQGLQFLFEYFSETQRNKGNFPGRFSGRQFSNSRSEMNVSTLELGDSALYLCASSLSPTSGRAYEQYFGPGTRLTVT.

CDR3 coding DNA: TGTGCCAGCAGTGCGGGACAGTATAATTCACCCCTCCACTTT. Protein sequence: CASSAGQYNSPLHF. This chain connects TRBV2 to TRBJ1-6; 7 bases are shared with TRBD1. The germline V gene encodes CDR1 SNHLY and CDR2 FYNNEI. V was pared by 4 bases and J by 4 bases, with 1 base of the junction left unmatched. The length of the CDR3 is 14 residues. Based on the CDR3 plus reference TRBV2 and TRBJ1-6, the full variable domain is EPEVTQTPSHQVTQMGQEVILRCVPISNHLYFYWYRQILGQKVEFLVSFYNNEISEKSEIFDDQFSVERPDGSNFTLKIRSTKLEDSAMYFCASSAGQYNSPLHFGNGTRLTVT.

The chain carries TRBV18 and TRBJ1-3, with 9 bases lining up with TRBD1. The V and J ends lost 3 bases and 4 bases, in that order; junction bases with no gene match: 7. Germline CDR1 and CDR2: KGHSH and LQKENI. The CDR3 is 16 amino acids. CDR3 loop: CASSPNRGRRGNTIYF. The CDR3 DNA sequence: TGTGCCAGCTCACCGAACAGGGGGCGGCGAGGAAACACCATATATTTT.

In nucleotides, the CDR3 is TGCGCCAGCAGTGAGGGTGCAGGGGGCGCTTATGGTAGAGCTTTCTTT. Encoded protein: CASSEGAGGAYGRAFF. The chain links TRBV10-1 to TRBJ1-1, with 8 bases matching TRBD1. Trimming removed 2 bases from V and 10 bases from J; junction bases left unmatched: 15. This CDR3 spans 16 amino acids. The V gene's germline CDR1 is WNHNN and CDR2 SYGVQD (reference sequence).

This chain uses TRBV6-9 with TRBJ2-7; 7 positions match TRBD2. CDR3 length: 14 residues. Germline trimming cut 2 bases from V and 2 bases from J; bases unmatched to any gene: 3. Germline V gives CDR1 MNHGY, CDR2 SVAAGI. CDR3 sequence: CASSYEGLTYEQYF. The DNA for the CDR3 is TGTGCCAGCAGTTATGAGGGACTAACCTACGAGCAGTACTTC.

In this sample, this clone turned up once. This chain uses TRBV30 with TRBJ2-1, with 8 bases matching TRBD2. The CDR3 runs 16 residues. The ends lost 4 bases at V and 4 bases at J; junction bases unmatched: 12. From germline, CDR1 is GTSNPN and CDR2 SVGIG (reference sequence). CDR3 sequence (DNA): TGTGCCTGGAAACCCCTCGAGAGCGGGAGATACAATGAGCAGTTCTTC. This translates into CAWKPLESGRYNEQFF. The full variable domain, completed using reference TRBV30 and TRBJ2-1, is SQTIHQWPATLVQPVGSPLSLECTVEGTSNPNLYWYRQAAGRGLQLLFYSVGIGQISSEVPQNLSASRPQDRQFILSSKKLLLSDSGFYLCAWKPLESGRYNEQFFGPGTRLTVL.

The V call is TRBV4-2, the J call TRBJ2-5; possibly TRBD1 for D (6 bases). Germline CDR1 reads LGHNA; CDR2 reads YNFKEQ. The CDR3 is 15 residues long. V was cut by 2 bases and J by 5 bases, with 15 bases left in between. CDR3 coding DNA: TGTGCCAGCAGCCAACGGGGTGCAGGGGAGGAGACCCAGTACTTC. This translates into CASSQRGAGEETQYF.

CDR3 DNA sequence: TGTGCCAGCAGCTTAGCGGACAAAAGGGACAGCAAGTTCTTC. Its protein is CASSLADKRDSKFF. The chain couples TRBV7-9 to TRBJ2-1, with 7 bases lining up with TRBD1. The germline CDR1 and CDR2 sequences are SEHNR and FQNEAQ (reference sequence). The ends lost 0 bases at V and 14 bases at J; junction bases unmatched: 10. CDR3 length: 14 residues.

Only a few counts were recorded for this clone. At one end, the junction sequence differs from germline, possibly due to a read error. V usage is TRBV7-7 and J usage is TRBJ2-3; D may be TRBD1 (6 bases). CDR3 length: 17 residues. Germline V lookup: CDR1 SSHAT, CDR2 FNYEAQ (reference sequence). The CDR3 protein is CASSLGALAGATDTQYF. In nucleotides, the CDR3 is TGTGCTAGCAGCTTAGGAGCTTTGGCAGGGGCTACAGATACGCAGTATTTT.

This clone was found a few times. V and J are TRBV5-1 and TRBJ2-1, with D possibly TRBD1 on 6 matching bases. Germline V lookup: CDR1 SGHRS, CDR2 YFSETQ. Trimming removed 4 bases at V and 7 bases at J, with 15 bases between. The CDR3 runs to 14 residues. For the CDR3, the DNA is TGCGCCAGCAGCGGGGGCGCCCGGACGAATGAGCAGTTCTTC. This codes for CASSGGARTNEQFF.

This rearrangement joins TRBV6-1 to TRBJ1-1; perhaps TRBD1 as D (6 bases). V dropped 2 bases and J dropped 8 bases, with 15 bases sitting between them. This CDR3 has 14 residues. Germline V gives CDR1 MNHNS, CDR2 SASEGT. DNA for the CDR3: TGTGCCAGCAGTGAATTTGGGGGCAAAATAGAAGCTTTCTTT. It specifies CASSEFGGKIEAFF.

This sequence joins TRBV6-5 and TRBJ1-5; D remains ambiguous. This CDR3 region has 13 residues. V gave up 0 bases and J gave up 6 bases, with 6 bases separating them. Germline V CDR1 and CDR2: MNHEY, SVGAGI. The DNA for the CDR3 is TGTGCCAGCAGTTACTCCCCCGCTCAGCCCCAGCATTTT. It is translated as CASSYSPAQPQHF.

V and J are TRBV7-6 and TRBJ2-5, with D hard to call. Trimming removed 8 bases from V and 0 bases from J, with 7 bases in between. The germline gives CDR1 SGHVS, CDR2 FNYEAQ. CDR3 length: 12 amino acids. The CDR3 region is CASGPYQETQYF. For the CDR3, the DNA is TGTGCCAGCGGACCGTACCAAGAGACCCAGTACTTC.

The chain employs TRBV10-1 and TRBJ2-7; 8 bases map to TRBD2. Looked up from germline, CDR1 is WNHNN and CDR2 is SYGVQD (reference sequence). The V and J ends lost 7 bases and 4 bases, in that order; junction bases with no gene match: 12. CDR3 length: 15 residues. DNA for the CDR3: TGCGCCAGCATGCCAGCCTTAGCGGGACCTTACGAGCAGTACTTC. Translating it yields CASMPALAGPYEQYF.

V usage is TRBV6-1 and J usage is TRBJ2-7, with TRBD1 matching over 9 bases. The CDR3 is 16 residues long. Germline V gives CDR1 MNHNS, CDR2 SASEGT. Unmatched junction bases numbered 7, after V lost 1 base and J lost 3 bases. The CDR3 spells CASSEVRDRDYYEQYF. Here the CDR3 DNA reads TGTGCCAGCAGTGAAGTGAGGGACAGGGATTACTACGAGCAGTACTTC.

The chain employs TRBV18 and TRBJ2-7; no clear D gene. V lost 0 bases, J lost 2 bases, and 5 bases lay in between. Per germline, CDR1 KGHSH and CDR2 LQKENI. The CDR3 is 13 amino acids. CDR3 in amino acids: CASSPPVPYEQYF. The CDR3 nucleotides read TGTGCCAGCTCACCACCGGTTCCCTACGAGCAGTACTTC.

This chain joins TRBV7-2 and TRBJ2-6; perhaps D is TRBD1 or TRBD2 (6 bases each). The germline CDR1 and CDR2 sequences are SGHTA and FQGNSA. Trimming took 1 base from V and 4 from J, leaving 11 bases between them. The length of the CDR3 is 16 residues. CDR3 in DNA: TGTGCCAGCAGCTTAGTGGGGGGCCCCGGGGCCAACGTCCTGACTTTC. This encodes CASSLVGGPGANVLTF.

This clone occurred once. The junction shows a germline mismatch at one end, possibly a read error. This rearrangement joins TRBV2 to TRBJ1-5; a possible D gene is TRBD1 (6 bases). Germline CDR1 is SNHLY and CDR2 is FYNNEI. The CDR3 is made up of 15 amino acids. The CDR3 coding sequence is TGTGCCAGCAGCGAAGACAGGTTCGACAATCAGCCCCAGCATTTT. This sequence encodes CASSEDRFDNQPQHF.

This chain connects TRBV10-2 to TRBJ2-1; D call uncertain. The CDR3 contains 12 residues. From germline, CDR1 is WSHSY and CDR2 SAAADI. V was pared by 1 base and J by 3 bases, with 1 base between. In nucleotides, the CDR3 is TGCGCCAGCAGTGAGTTCTACAATGAGCAGTTCTTC. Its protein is CASSEFYNEQFF.

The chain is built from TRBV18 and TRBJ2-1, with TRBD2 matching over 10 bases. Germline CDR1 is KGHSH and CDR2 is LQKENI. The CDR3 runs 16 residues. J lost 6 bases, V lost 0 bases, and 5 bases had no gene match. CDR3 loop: CASSPPLLAGVNEQFF. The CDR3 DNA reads TGTGCCAGCTCACCACCGTTGCTAGCGGGGGTCAATGAGCAGTTCTTC.

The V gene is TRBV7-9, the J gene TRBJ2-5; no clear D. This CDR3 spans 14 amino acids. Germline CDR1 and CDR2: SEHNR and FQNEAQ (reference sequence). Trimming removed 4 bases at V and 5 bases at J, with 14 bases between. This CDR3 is CASSSFDLTETQYF. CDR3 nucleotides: TGTGCCAGCAGCTCCTTTGATCTCACGGAGACCCAGTACTTC.